The 27 T cell receptor beta chains below come from one sample, sequenced in a study of PD-1 blockade in mismatch repair-deficient tumors. Profiling relied on immunoSEQ multiplex PCR, and the TCRdb table lists in-frame clones only, not all of them. The table includes over 60,000 clones, about 87% detected once. Material: peripheral blood, obtained 52 weeks after starting pembrolizumab. The receptors shown here come from an adult with mismatch repair-deficient cancer.

This chain uses TRBV10-2 with TRBJ2-1; 8 bases agree with TRBD2. CDR1 is WSHSY and CDR2 is SAAADI in the germline V gene. This CDR3 is built from 14 residues. V lost 8 bases, J lost 2 bases, and 5 bases stayed unmatched. The CDR3 protein is CASRGRPPYNEQFF. Here the CDR3 DNA reads TGCGCCAGCCGCGGGAGGCCCCCCTACAATGAGCAGTTCTTC.

V gene TRBV29-1 combines with J gene TRBJ2-2, with unresolved D. The CDR3 covers 11 residues. Germline values: CDR1 SQVTM, CDR2 ANQGSEA. V was cut by 7 bases and J by 4 bases, with 7 bases left in between. CDR3 protein: CSGRSTGELFF. As DNA, the CDR3 is TGCAGCGGAAGGTCCACCGGGGAGCTGTTTTTT.

This rearrangement joins TRBV9 to TRBJ2-7; D gene unclear. Germline CDR1 SGDLS, CDR2 YYNGEE. Trimming shortened V by 4 bases and J by 3 bases, and 17 bases separated the two germline ends. This CDR3 is 15 amino acids long. The CDR3 reads CASSPGPSYGYEQYF. The CDR3 region has the DNA TGTGCCAGCAGCCCAGGACCCTCCTATGGCTACGAGCAGTACTTC.

On this clone itself: A junction boundary mismatches the germline segment, possibly from a read error. V is TRBV4-2 and J is TRBJ1-2; 7 positions match TRBD1. The V gene's germline CDR1 is LGHNA and CDR2 YNFKEQ. CDR3 length: 14 residues. The CDR3 DNA sequence: TGTGCCAGCAGCTCGGCCCGTGGGGGGACAGATGTTCGGTTC. Translated, it gives CASSSARGGTDVRF.

This clone was found once. The rearrangement uses TRBV5-1 and TRBJ1-1; D remains ambiguous. This CDR3 contains 15 residues. V was shortened by 4 bases and J by 0 bases, with 13 bases between the two germline ends. From germline, CDR1 is SGHRS and CDR2 YFSETQ. CDR3 amino acids: CASSATGFLNTEAFF. Here the CDR3 DNA reads TGCGCCAGCAGCGCCACGGGATTTCTGAACACTGAAGCTTTCTTT.

This clone has only one observation. V is TRBV9 and J is TRBJ2-1, with D perhaps matching TRBD1 (6 bases). V lost 3 bases, J lost 9 bases, and 19 bases lay in between. Germline CDR1 reads SGDLS; CDR2 reads YYNGEE. This CDR3 is built from 15 residues. CDR3 sequence reads: CASSAENRVSAEQFF. The CDR3 bases are TGTGCCAGCAGCGCCGAAAACAGGGTATCCGCTGAGCAGTTCTTC.

V gene TRBV7-2 combines with J gene TRBJ2-3; 7 bases fit TRBD1. Germline V gives CDR1 SGHTA, CDR2 FQGNSA. Losses at the gene ends were 3 bases for V and 3 bases for J; bases not matched to a gene: 0. The CDR3 covers 13 residues. CDR3 loop: CASSLTGTDTQYF. For the CDR3, the DNA is TGTGCCAGCAGCTTGACAGGGACAGATACGCAGTATTTT.

J is TRBJ2-5 and V is TRBV19; 7 bases agree with TRBD1. With V trimmed by 9 bases and J by 3 bases, 1 base remained unmatched. Germline lookup yields CDR1 LNHDA and CDR2 SQIVND (reference sequence). This CDR3 has 11 amino acids. CDR3 DNA sequence: TGTGCCAGCGGGACAGAAGAGACCCAGTACTTC. It is translated as CASGTEETQYF.

The J gene is TRBJ2-7, the V gene TRBV4-1; 11 bases fit TRBD1. CDR3 size: 17 residues. Germline V gives CDR1 MGHRA, CDR2 YSYEKL. J gave up 3 bases and V 4 bases, and 11 bases lay outside the gene matches. CDR3 in amino acids: CASSPGGQGAESYEQYF. The CDR3 coding sequence is TGCGCCAGCAGCCCAGGTGGACAGGGGGCCGAGAGCTACGAGCAGTACTTC.

The chain carries TRBV10-3 and TRBJ2-2, with TRBD2 as a possible D gene (5 bases). V was cut by 3 bases and J by 3 bases, with 14 bases left in between. In germline, CDR1 is ENHRY, CDR2 SYGVKD. This CDR3 spans 16 amino acids. CDR3: CAISEPVSLDTGELFF. Here the CDR3 DNA reads TGTGCCATCAGTGAACCGGTTTCACTAGACACCGGGGAGCTGTTTTTT.

This sequence joins TRBV5-1 and TRBJ2-3, with 8 bases fitting TRBD1. Germline-derived CDR1 and CDR2 are SGHRS and YFSETQ. Trimming removed 2 bases from V and 8 bases from J; junction bases left unmatched: 4. The CDR3 is made up of 13 amino acids. The CDR3 here is CASSFTDRGTQYF. The CDR3 region has the DNA TGCGCCAGCAGCTTCACCGACAGGGGTACGCAGTATTTT. The full variable domain, its missing parts supplied by reference TRBV5-1 and TRBJ2-3, is KAGVTQTPRYLIKTRGQQVTLSCSPISGHRSVSWYQQTPGQGLQFLFEYFSETQRNKGNFPGRFSGRQFSNSRSEMNVSTLELGDSALYLCASSFTDRGTQYFGPGTRLTVL.

J is TRBJ2-3 and V is TRBV4-3; weak D call: TRBD1 (5 bases). CDR1 is LGHNA and CDR2 is YSLEER in the germline V gene. Trimming shortened V by 0 bases and J by 2 bases, and 12 bases separated the two germline ends. CDR3 size: 16 residues. DNA of the CDR3: TGCGCCAGCAGCCAAGATCTCGGACAAGCCACAGATACGCAGTATTTT. This gives the protein CASSQDLGQATDTQYF.

The chain has TRBV6-6 and TRBJ2-7, with D hard to call. V lost 4 bases, J lost 4 bases, and 8 bases lay in between. CDR3 length: 12 residues. Germline CDR1 reads MNHNY; CDR2 reads SVGAGI (reference sequence). The CDR3 DNA is TGTGCCAGCAGTTCCGACGGTTACGAGCAGTACTTC. Translation gives CASSSDGYEQYF.

This sequence joins TRBV5-6 and TRBJ1-5; D is unclear. V was cut by 6 bases and J by 7 bases, with 23 bases left in between. This CDR3 has 16 residues. Looked up from germline, CDR1 is SGHDT and CDR2 is YYEEEE. CDR3 region: CASKLSSRGESQPQHF. Here the CDR3 DNA reads TGTGCCAGCAAATTATCCAGCCGCGGAGAATCCCAGCCCCAGCATTTT.

The chain recombines TRBV7-6 with TRBJ2-5; the D call may be TRBD1 or TRBD2 (5 bases each). Trimming cost V 1 base and J 0 bases, with 9 bases left between them. CDR3 length: 15 residues. Per germline, CDR1 SGHVS and CDR2 FNYEAQ. The DNA for the CDR3 is TGTGCCAGCAGCTTAGAAGGGACCCACCAAGAGACCCAGTACTTC. Translating gives CASSLEGTHQETQYF.

The chain employs TRBV5-6 and TRBJ2-7; TRBD2 agrees at 11 bases. The CDR3 runs 17 residues. Germline V gene lookup returns CDR1 SGHDT and CDR2 YYEEEE. Losses at the gene ends were 2 bases for V and 0 bases for J; bases not matched to a gene: 7. In DNA form, the CDR3 reads TGTGCCAGCAGCTTCTCACTAGCGGGGGCAACCTCCTACGAGCAGTACTTC. Its translation: CASSFSLAGATSYEQYF.

This sequence joins TRBV6-5 and TRBJ1-1; D gene unclear. Germline V gene data show CDR1 as MNHEY and CDR2 as SVGAGI. V lost 0 bases and J 7 bases, leaving 15 bases between the germline ends. The CDR3 runs to 15 residues. The CDR3 coding sequence is TGTGCCAGCAGTTACTCCGGTATTAGGCTACTTGAAGCTTTCTTT. Protein product: CASSYSGIRLLEAFF.

The V call is TRBV5-6, the J call TRBJ1-1; D gene unclear. The V end was cut by 4 bases, the J end by 1 base, with 17 bases between. The CDR3 runs to 16 residues. Per the germline V gene, CDR1 is SGHDT and CDR2 is YYEEEE. The CDR3 DNA is TGTGCCAGCAGCCGCGACCCCTTGACGGCGAACACTGAAGCTTTCTTT. Protein product: CASSRDPLTANTEAFF.

The V gene is TRBV7-9, the J gene TRBJ2-7; either TRBD1 or TRBD2 may fit D (5 bases each). Germline V gene lookup returns CDR1 SEHNR and CDR2 FQNEAQ (reference sequence). The length of the CDR3 is 14 residues. Deletions cut 5 bases from V and 3 bases from J, with 14 bases between. CDR3 nucleotide sequence: TGTGCCAGCAGCCCCGGGGCCCCTATCTACGAGCAGTACTTC. This gives the protein CASSPGAPIYEQYF. The full variable domain, with the rest looked up from reference TRBV7-9 and TRBJ2-7, is DTGVSQNPRHKITKRGQNVTFRCDPISEHNRLYWYRQTLGQGPEFLTYFQNEAQLEKSRLLSDRFSAERPKGSFSTLEIQRTEQGDSAMYLCASSPGAPIYEQYFGPGTRLTVT.

The chain carries TRBV11-2 and TRBJ2-7; D not resolved. The CDR3 has 11 amino acids. Per the germline V gene, CDR1 is SGHAT and CDR2 is FQNNGV. V lost 5 bases to trimming and J lost 3 bases, with 5 bases between them. The CDR3 region is CASSPNYEQYF. Here the CDR3 DNA reads TGTGCCAGCAGCCCGAACTACGAGCAGTACTTC. Full variable domain (outside the CDR3, taken from reference TRBV11-2 and TRBJ2-7): EAGVAQSPRYKIIEKRQSVAFWCNPISGHATLYWYQQILGQGPKLLIQFQNNGVVDDSQLPKDRFSAERLKGVDSTLKIQPAKLEDSAVYLCASSPNYEQYFGPGTRLTVT.

This clone was observed a few times. The chain joins TRBV15 to TRBJ2-7, with D perhaps being TRBD1 or TRBD2 (6 bases each). CDR1 is LNHNV and CDR2 is YYDKDF in the germline V gene (reference sequence). The CDR3 is 15 amino acids. V lost 0 bases to trimming and J lost 0 bases, with 9 bases between them. The CDR3 protein is CATSRDRGGSYEQYF. DNA of the CDR3: TGTGCCACCAGCAGAGACAGGGGAGGCTCCTACGAGCAGTACTTC.

J is TRBJ2-1 and V is TRBV27; D may be TRBD1 or TRBD2 (6 bases each). V was clipped by 5 bases and J by 6 bases, with 20 bases between them. This CDR3 has 16 amino acids. Germline lookup yields CDR1 MNHEY and CDR2 SMNVEV (reference sequence). The CDR3 is CASSSGGHPGVNEQFF. The CDR3 DNA is TGTGCCAGCAGTAGTGGGGGGCACCCAGGAGTCAATGAGCAGTTCTTC.

The gene calls are TRBV12-2 and TRBJ2-7; the tabulated D call, TRBD1, remains unverified against the DNA. TRBV12-2 is described as a pseudogene. This CDR3 is built from 16 residues. The CDR3 coding sequence is TGTGCAAGTCGCTTAGCGAGGGGACAGGGCTACTACGAGCAGTACTTC. The encoded protein is CASRLARGQGYYEQYF.

J is TRBJ2-1 and V is TRBV2; 11 positions match TRBD2. V was pared by 6 bases and J by 8 bases, with 9 bases of the junction left unmatched. CDR3 length equals 15 residues. Germline-derived CDR1 and CDR2 are SNHLY and FYNNEI. The CDR3, as DNA: TGTGCCAGCAGCGATAGCGGGAGGGCCGCTGATGAGCAGTTCTTC. Protein product: CASSDSGRAADEQFF.

This rearrangement joins TRBV11-3 to TRBJ1-2, with D tentatively TRBD1 (5 bases). The V gene lost 5 bases and the J gene lost 8 bases, with 15 bases spanning the gap. Germline V gene sequence: CDR1 SGHNT, CDR2 YENEEA. This CDR3 contains 13 residues. The CDR3 is CASSGTGRRGYTF. In DNA form, the CDR3 reads TGTGCCAGCAGCGGGACGGGACGCCGGGGCTACACCTTC.

The chain has TRBV5-4 and TRBJ2-7; a weak D match, TRBD2 (5 bases). The germline V gene has CDR1 SGHNT and CDR2 YYREEE (reference sequence). The germline V and J ends were trimmed by 5 bases and 6 bases, with 18 bases remaining between them. This CDR3 comprises 14 residues. The CDR3 sequence is CASSSDSRSSEQYF. CDR3 nucleotides: TGTGCCAGCAGTTCGGACTCCCGGTCGAGCGAGCAGTACTTC.

This chain connects TRBV28 to TRBJ2-7; 7 bases fit TRBD1. After removal of 3 bases from V and 2 bases from J, the junction contained 4 bases not matched to a gene. Looked up from germline, CDR1 is MDHEN and CDR2 is SYDVKM. The CDR3 sequence is 14 residues long. Written as DNA, the CDR3 is TGTGCCAGCAGTTTGACAGGGTATCCCTACGAGCAGTACTTC. Translated: CASSLTGYPYEQYF.